A selection of T cell receptor beta chains follows, all from one sample in a study of control samples from healthy donors and cancer patients. The assay was immunoSEQ multiplex PCR, and TCRdb's table has in-frame clones only and misses some. Here the sample spans 20,000 to 30,000 clones, roughly 88% being singletons. Sample: PBMCs. The receptors here all came from a man aged 50-60 years with lung cancer. CDR3s include the opening cysteine and the closing phenylalanine or tryptophan. A D gene is named only where the DNA matches it firmly. Not every row has a clone size; where given, it reads once, few, many or a size class.

>TRBJ1-2|.|TRBV20-1|.
CSKGYGYTF
TGCAGTAAGGGCTATGGCTACACCTTC
>TRBJ2-1|.|TRBV6-2/TRBV6-3|.
CASSYSLRTPTYNEQFF
TGTGCCAGCAGTTACTCCTTGCGGACACCCACCTACAATGAGCAGTTCTTC
>TRBJ2-3|.|TRBV18|.
CASSPPSGSTDTQYF
TGTGCCAGCTCACCACCCAGCGGAAGCACAGATACGCAGTATTTT
>TRBJ2-5|.|TRBV7-8|.
CASSLSRETGETQYF
TGTGCCAGCAGCTTATCAAGAGAAACAGGGGAGACCCAGTACTTC
>TRBJ2-3|.|TRBV6-2/TRBV6-3|.
CASSYGLAGDTQYF
TGTGCCAGCAGTTATGGGCTAGCCGGAGATACGCAGTATTTT
>TRBJ2-7|.|TRBV5-1|.
CASSLGQLLYDEQYF
TGCGCCAGCAGCTTGGGTCAGCTTTTGTACGACGAGCAGTACTTC
>TRBJ1-1|.|TRBV27|.
CASRMYGDRNTEAFF
TGTGCCAGCAGGATGTACGGTGATAGGAACACTGAAGCTTTCTTT
>TRBJ2-7|.|TRBV29-1|.
CSVEVGDEQYF
TGCAGCGTGGAGGTCGGGGACGAGCAGTACTTC
>TRBJ1-4|.|TRBV3-1/TRBV3-2|.
CASSHPGERNEKLFF
TGTGCCAGCAGCCACCCCGGGGAGAGAAATGAAAAACTGTTTTTT
>TRBJ1-1|.|TRBV7-3|.
CASSLTSTNTEAFF
TGTGCCAGCAGCTTAACATCGACGAACACTGAAGCTTTCTTT
>TRBJ2-3|TRBD2|TRBV2|.
CASLMGLAVTDTQYF
TGTGCCAGCCTAATGGGCCTAGCGGTGACAGATACGCAGTATTTT
>TRBJ2-7|.|TRBV5-6|.
CASSLPGQEYEQYF
TGTGCCAGCAGCTTACCGGGACAAGAATACGAGCAGTACTTC
>TRBJ1-2|TRBD1|TRBV6-5|.
CASSPRRDRNYGYTF
TGTGCCAGCAGTCCACGAAGGGACAGAAACTATGGCTACACCTTC
>TRBJ1-3|.|TRBV7-9|.
CATPRDSGNTIYF
TGTGCTACTCCCAGGGACTCTGGAAACACCATATATTTT
>TRBJ2-2|TRBD2|TRBV10-3|.
CAISVGRGGDTGELFF
TGTGCCATCAGTGTCGGGCGGGGGGGCGACACCGGGGAGCTGTTTTTT
>TRBJ2-3|TRBD2|TRBV23-1|.
CASSPGLKSTDTQYF
TGCGCCAGCAGTCCGGGACTAAAAAGCACAGATACGCAGTATTTT
>TRBJ1-3|.|TRBV4-3|.
CASSQEAPGQPGNTIYF
TGCGCCAGCAGCCAAGAAGCCCCCGGACAGCCGGGAAACACCATATATTTT
>TRBJ2-7|.|TRBV19|few
CASSTGQSLSYEQYF
TGTGCCAGTAGTACTGGACAGAGCTTATCCTACGAGCAGTACTTC
>TRBJ1-2|.|TRBV29-1|.
CSVEDRGLIGYTF
TGCAGCGTTGAAGATCGAGGGCTCATAGGCTACACCTTC
>TRBJ2-5|.|TRBV6-5|.
CASSLDLKETQYF
TGTGCCAGCAGCTTGGATCTAAAGGAGACCCAGTACTTC